This T cell receptor (beta chain) was obtained from a study of cytomegalovirus exposure and HLA in healthy donors (dated by TCRdb to about 2017). Regarding the research as a whole: An earlier analysis of several hundred of the donors reported 276 Gb of sequence data and around 110 million unique TCR beta sequences obtained from roughly 170 million T cells. The study aimed to test whether signatures of past pathogen exposure could be identified by cataloging public T cell receptors. HLA typing covered class I and class II loci at four-digit resolution. The genetic ancestry cluster associated with self-reported Caucasian donors included around 76% of the roughly 390 genotyped donors. The number of typed donors differed by locus: about 629-640 for A, B, C, DRB1 and DQB1; about 520 for DQA1; 606 for DPA1; and around 450 for DPB1. In a later analysis, previously published TCR beta repertoires from about 640 donors were re-analyzed and high-resolution HLA genotyping was added so that TCR occurrence patterns could be studied. Several DR-DQ haplotypes were treated as single units for association and clustering because of strong linkage in the cohort. To decide whether each TCR beta V gene segment behaved as functional or pseudogenic, an earlier analysis of approximately 590 of the donors relied on high-throughput TCR beta sequencing. Among several hundred genotyped donors of the cohort, an average of around 250,000 unique TCR beta nucleotide sequences was sequenced per donor, of which 15% to 20% were non-productive. In addition to the first cohort of about 650 subjects, a separate validation cohort of 130 or so different subjects was used. Genome-wide SNP genotypes for about 65% of the 666 donors were used in a later genetic analysis, which treated that subset as a discovery cohort. All discovery cohort repertoires had been generated on a single sequencing platform. Rather than drawing on any new phenotypic data, the later analysis identified candidate immune exposures from TCR beta sequences and the way those sequences occurred across donors. Using immunosequencing, the study profiled T cell repertoires from roughly 650 subjects and related those repertoires to cytomegalovirus serostatus. To predict cytomegalovirus infection status, the study combined high-throughput TCR immunosequencing, statistical association of individual TCRs with disease status, and machine learning. Roughly 300 gigabases of sequencing data and 75 million to 85 million unique TCR sequences made up an early release that covered 500 to 700 HLA-typed donors. Donor age, sex, ethnicity and CMV serostatus were compiled together with the repertoire data.

CDR1 and CDR2 (GTSNPN, SVGIG) derive from the germline V gene (reference sequence). Unmatched junction bases come to 8, with V trimmed by 4 bases and J by 0 bases. From cysteine to phenylalanine, the CDR3 is 17 amino acids long. The sequence is cut down to CDR3 DNA, 51 bases in frame from base 1. Libraries were built with the immunoSEQ multiplex PCR assay. For the multiplex PCR, a mixture combining 60 forward primers for TCR Vbeta segments and 13 reverse primers for TCR Jbeta segments was used. Amplification of the CDR3 region of rearranged TCR beta genes was performed with a multiplex PCR assay on genomic DNA. On the Illumina HiSeq System, the amplified TCR beta libraries were sequenced as 87-base-pair reads. In the source study's methods: Across the 670 or so repertoires, a later analysis counted roughly 77 million unique TCR beta chains, approximately 12 million of which were shared by at least two donors. To remove PCR and sequencing errors, raw reads were error-corrected and collapsed into unique sequences using a nearest-neighbor algorithm that merged closely related sequences. V, D and J gene segments were assigned by aligning CDR3 sequences to IMGT reference sequences. For a sequence to be retained, at least a six-nucleotide match to both a V gene segment and a J gene segment was required. A rearrangement counted as productive if the CDR3 had no stop codons and remained in frame with V and J, and every other rearrangement counted as non-productive. CDR3 was defined by IMGT convention, running from the second conserved V-encoded cysteine to the conserved J-encoded phenylalanine. The earlier analysis of fewer than 750 of the donors excluded sequences that lacked an unambiguous match to a single V gene segment. An earlier analysis of fewer than 650 of the donors classified V segments as functional when productive rearrangements were above 56.7% and as segregating when the standard deviation between donors was above 5%. A statistical classification framework was built for diagnosing cytomegalovirus status from the catalog of TCR beta chain sequences. A later analysis assigned V and J genes by comparing TCR nucleotide sequences with IMGT/GENE-DB human TR gene sequences. Using the TCRdist pipeline, a later analysis assigned CDR3 sequences along with most-parsimonious VDJ recombination scenarios. In a later analysis, every TCR beta chain was defined by the combination of its CDR3 amino acid sequence and its V-gene family, and reads without a unique V-gene family were dropped. As a way to deal with suspected cross-contamination and a sequencing artifact, a later analysis dropped hundreds of nucleotide sequences that were highly shared and had low generation probability. For each public chain, a later analysis derived a clonal expansion index from normalized ranks of inferred template counts within each repertoire. In a later analysis, generation probabilities were computed with a VDJ recombination model fitted to out-of-frame rearrangements, and the resulting probabilities were checked against IGoR. In a later analysis, TCR-TCR, TCR-HLA and TCR-CMV co-occurrence was scored with hypergeometric tests, and a repertoire-size bias correction was applied to TCR pairs. To estimate false discovery rates, a later analysis permuted the HLA or CMV assignments 20 times. A later analysis grouped co-occurring TCRs with DBSCAN, adding TCRdist sequence similarity when clustering within HLA-allele-positive subsets. Repertoires with fewer than 30,000 or more than 120,000 public chains were left out of co-occurrence clustering, as were five repertoires with anomalous nucleotide sharing. What TCRdb holds here is the immuneACCESS table cut down to in-frame rearrangements. Part of the clones is not present; checked against another copy, under half of the missing clones reflect an unresolved V gene, and the others are unexplained. D and trimming come from the DNA, and the V and J calls and clone size come from that table. For this sample the table gives about 130,000 clones, of which 83% were detected only once. The leading ten clones occupy 20% of the sample.

The cohort was made up of around 720 healthy bone marrow donors. At the time of sampling, all cohort members were nominally healthy, though unrecorded immune exposures were likely present. The donor tested CMV seropositive and was one of the 289 seropositive cohort members. Each donor provided a peripheral blood sample, and peripheral blood mononuclear cells were used for TCR beta sequencing. The Qiagen DNeasy Blood Extraction Kit was used to extract genomic DNA from the blood cell samples. Regarding this clone: Its antigen is still unknown. Per-base quality was not reported, and no clone a single base away is much larger than it.

The investigation overall reported the following: A later genetic analysis reported fewer N-insertions in productive TCRs among donors in an Asian-associated ancestry cluster than the approximately 700-donor mean. According to a later analysis, TCR association rates differed among HLA loci, with DRB1 alleles showing the most associated TCRs and HLA-C alleles showing the fewest. Broadly in line with IMGT annotations, most TCR beta V segments showed up in productive rearrangements about 90% or about 30% of the time in an earlier analysis of approximately 640 of the donors. Linkage disequilibrium might explain the correlated functional status among segregating V segments, but an unknown experimental factor could not be ruled out. Strong co-occurrence of HLA alleles, especially DR and DQ, made assigning TCR associations to individual alleles difficult. The classifier was reported to diagnose cytomegalovirus status with high specificity and sensitivity in both the original and validation cohorts. In this cohort, only TCR beta chains were sequenced, and detectable features were limited by the absence of alpha or paired-chain data. Most CMV-associated TCR beta chains appeared to be HLA-restricted in a later analysis, and the HLA associations seemed to be driven largely by CMV exposure. Most TCR sequences were seen in very few donors, while some public TCRs were found in many individuals. The sequencing pipeline was judged likely to have produced a cluster of highly shared sequence variants as a technical artifact. A later analysis found that HLA-associated TCR beta chains were more clonally expanded and had lower generation probabilities than equally common non-associated chains. In the study, some 160 TCR beta chains were listed as associated with cytomegalovirus. Roughly uniform sequencing depth across donors was assumed in presence/absence analyses, although this assumption may not hold. An association between a missense DCLRE1C variant and V-gene and J-gene trimming of TCR beta chains was found in a later genetic analysis and replicated in an independent cohort. A few of the identified cytomegalovirus-associated TCR beta chains were confirmed in vitro to be specific for cytomegalovirus antigens. Because HLA typing was missing for some donors at each locus, association tests included only the typed subset. Specific HLA alleles were associated with 15,000 to 20,000 TCR beta sequences at a false discovery rate of 0.05 in a later analysis. Some IMGT-functional V segments, including TRBV6-2 and TRBV6-3, could not be distinguished by the 87-base-pair reads and were therefore excluded. A further reported finding was that TCR beta sequences accurately predicted the HLA-A and HLA-B alleles for most subjects in the first cohort. For the cohort, immune exposure information was limited to CMV serostatus. According to a later analysis, parvovirus B19, influenza, CMV and Epstein-Barr virus appeared linked to several top co-occurrence clusters. It was suggested by the authors that the approach could potentially be generalized to other disease states and immunological phenotypes. The earlier analysis of approximately 590 of the donors excluded seventeen rarely observed V segments, including chromosome 9 orphons, because counts were too low.

The material sequenced was PBMCs. The receptor comes from a man younger than 30 in good health and CMV-seropositive. The chain is encoded by TRBV30 joined to TRBJ2-6; 8 central nucleotides agree with TRBD1. The base sequence is TGTGCCTGGATCCGGGACAGGTCGAGCTCTGGGGCCAACGTCCTGACTTTC. Its translation is CAWIRDRSSSGANVLTF.